This T cell receptor beta chain stems from a study of CD8 T cells in Susac syndrome. Germline V CDR1 and CDR2: SGHDT, YYEEEE. This CDR3 has 11 residues. Trimming pared 6 bases from V and 4 bases from J, leaving 5 bases between. RNA, at about 0.45 to 1 ug, was reverse transcribed with random hexamers. Across 54 Vbeta and 13 Jbeta, TCR beta CDR3 was amplified with immunoSEQ multiplex PCR. In TCRdb, the immunoSEQ multiplex PCR reads were re-called with MiXCR into one record per CDR3 protein. The sample consists of 210,000 or so distinct CDR3 sequences, about 95% of them appearing once. Study conclusions and caveats: No clonal expansion appeared among CD4+ T cells in Susac patients.

Concerning this clonotype: What it binds is not known.

The receptor was derived from a human donor with Susac syndrome. The J gene is TRBJ1-5, the V gene TRBV5-6; no reliable D call. Sequenced: CD4+ T cells from PBMCs. Here the CDR3 DNA reads TGTGCCAGCAACTATAATCAGCCCCAGCATTTT. This encodes CASNYNQPQHF.